This entry lists 26 T cell receptor beta chains sequenced from one sample in a study of CD8+ T cells in alopecia areata. Once RNA had been extracted, it was reverse transcribed into cDNA to act as the sequencing template. Here immunoSEQ multiplex PCR was the method, and the copy in TCRdb shows in-frame clones only, minus some. This table has about 270,000 clones, 60% appearing once. Treatment denoted: oral pan-JAK inhibitor, 5-10 mg twice daily. This sample comprised CD4+ T cells sorted from blood, obtained around week 54, from a patient treated with tofacitinib. Receptors originate from a human donor with alopecia areata.

This chain uses TRBV9 with TRBJ2-2; D gene unclear. V was clipped by 5 bases and J by 2 bases, with 13 bases between them. Germline V gene sequence: CDR1 SGDLS, CDR2 YYNGEE. The CDR3 is 15 residues long. DNA of the CDR3: TGTGCCAGCAGACCAGGACCGACAAACACCGGGGAGCTGTTTTTT. It codes for CASRPGPTNTGELFF.

The genes are TRBV6-1 and TRBJ2-7; weak D call: TRBD2 (5 bases). Germline V CDR1 and CDR2: MNHNS, SASEGT. Trimming left V 2 bases short and J 3 bases short, with 11 bases between. CDR3 length: 14 amino acids. The CDR3 reads CASSESAGGYEQYF. Written as DNA, the CDR3 is TGTGCCAGCAGTGAATCTGCGGGCGGCTACGAGCAGTACTTC.

The rearrangement uses TRBV5-5 and TRBJ1-2; D call uncertain. The V end was cut by 0 bases, the J end by 3 bases, with 15 bases between. This CDR3 has 16 amino acids. Germline V gene sequence: CDR1 SGHKS, CDR2 YYEKEE (reference sequence). The CDR3 bases are TGTGCCAGCAGCTTGGCGGCAGCCACCTCTTACTATGGCTACACCTTC. Translated: CASSLAAATSYYGYTF.

This clone came up once. CDR3 DNA sequence: TGCAGCGTGGGAGATCCGATCTATGGCTACACCTTC. Protein sequence: CSVGDPIYGYTF. V gene TRBV29-1 combines with J gene TRBJ1-2; no reliable D call. The CDR3 is 12 amino acids. The V gene's germline CDR1 is SQVTM and CDR2 ANQGSEA. V lost 6 bases and J lost 4, with 12 bases in between.

The chain uses TRBV11-2 and TRBJ2-5; 11 nucleotides line up with TRBD2. The CDR3 runs 18 residues. Germline V gene data show CDR1 as SGHAT and CDR2 as FQNNGV. The V and J ends lost 2 bases and 0 bases, in that order; junction bases with no gene match: 8. CDR3 amino acids: CASSLRLAGPPYQETQYF. In nucleotides, the CDR3 is TGTGCCAGCAGCTTAAGACTAGCGGGGCCCCCGTACCAAGAGACCCAGTACTTC.

V gene TRBV2 combines with J gene TRBJ1-2, with TRBD1 identical over 9 bases. Germline V gives CDR1 SNHLY, CDR2 FYNNEI. The junction had 2 bases not matched to a gene; V was cut back by 4 bases and J by 2 bases. The CDR3 loop spans 14 amino acids. CDR3 sequence: CASSATGGNYGYTF. As DNA, the CDR3 is TGTGCCAGCAGTGCGACAGGGGGAAACTATGGCTACACCTTC.

In this sample, this clone turned up a few times. The CDR3 sequence is CAWSVYGDTQYF. The DNA of the CDR3 is TGTGCCTGGAGTGTCTACGGAGATACGCAGTATTTT. The rearrangement links TRBV30 to TRBJ2-3; D remains unclear. The CDR3 runs 12 residues. CDR1 and CDR2 from the germline V gene are GTSNPN and SVGIG (reference sequence). V lost 0 bases to trimming and J lost 5 bases, with 6 bases between them.

The rearrangement joins TRBV7-2 to TRBJ1-6, with TRBD1 identical over 8 bases. The CDR3 loop spans 17 amino acids. Germline CDR1 SGHTA, CDR2 FQGNSA. V shed 4 bases, J shed 5 bases, and the junction held 10 bases outside the gene matches. The CDR3 region is CASSYLVWTGNNSPLHF. The CDR3 DNA reads as TGTGCCAGCAGCTACCTTGTATGGACAGGGAATAATTCACCCCTCCACTTT.

This clone was recorded a few times. V gene TRBV18 combines with J gene TRBJ1-2, with D unclear. Trimming removed 3 bases from V and 6 bases from J, with 17 bases in between. The CDR3 runs to 15 residues. Germline-derived CDR1 and CDR2 are KGHSH and LQKENI. The CDR3 spells CASSPILAPDDGYTF. The CDR3 DNA sequence: TGTGCCAGCTCACCCATTCTTGCCCCGGATGATGGCTACACCTTC.

A remark on this clone: This sample also contains other DNA sequences that code for the same CDR3. V gene TRBV29-1 combines with J gene TRBJ1-1; D is possibly TRBD1 (6 bases). The V gene lost 7 bases and the J gene lost 8 bases, with 11 bases spanning the gap. CDR3 length: 10 residues. Germline loops: CDR1 SQVTM, CDR2 ANQGSEA. The CDR3 here is CSGGGTEAFF. The DNA for the CDR3 is TGCAGCGGTGGGGGCACCGAAGCTTTCTTT.

In its sample, this clone was seen many times. V is TRBV5-4 and J is TRBJ2-3, with 13 bases lining up with TRBD2. This CDR3 contains 16 residues. CDR1 is SGHNT and CDR2 is YYREEE in the germline V gene (reference sequence). Germline trimming cut 5 bases from V and 2 bases from J; bases unmatched to any gene: 5. DNA for the CDR3: TGTGCCAGCAGTTGGGGACTAGCGGGGTCCACAGATACGCAGTATTTT. Translated: CASSWGLAGSTDTQYF.

The count of this clone is one. This chain links TRBV18 with TRBJ2-3; a weak D match, TRBD2 (6 bases). The germline gives CDR1 KGHSH, CDR2 LQKENI. V lost 3 bases, J lost 5 bases, and 15 bases lay in between. The CDR3 length is 15 residues. The CDR3 DNA follows: TGTGCCAGCTCACCCTGGTCCGGGGGACTAGATACGCAGTATTTT. Amino acids: CASSPWSGGLDTQYF.

Worth noting for this clone: At one end the junction does not follow the germline gene, possibly because of a read error. The genes are TRBV10-3 and TRBJ2-5; the D is unclear. CDR1 ENHRY and CDR2 SYGVKD come from the germline V gene. The CDR3 covers 14 residues. The CDR3 DNA is TGTGCCATCGGTGAGGCGCCCGGAACGGAGACCCAGTACTTC. Its translation is CAIGEAPGTETQYF.

This rearrangement joins TRBV30 to TRBJ1-2; the D gene is possibly TRBD1 (5 bases). Germline loops: CDR1 GTSNPN, CDR2 SVGIG (reference sequence). V lost 5 bases to trimming and J lost 5 bases, with 9 bases between them. The length of the CDR3 is 11 residues. CDR3: CAWGDFYGYTF. The DNA of the CDR3 is TGTGCCTGGGGGGACTTTTATGGCTACACCTTC.

The chain links TRBV15 to TRBJ2-7, with D perhaps matching TRBD1 (6 bases). Per germline, CDR1 LNHNV and CDR2 YYDKDF (reference sequence). V was cut by 0 bases and J by 0 bases, with 9 bases left in between. The CDR3 extends over 15 amino acids. The CDR3 region is CATSRDIRGSYEQYF. Here the CDR3 DNA reads TGTGCCACCAGCAGAGATATCAGGGGCTCCTACGAGCAGTACTTC. The whole variable domain, remainder taken from reference TRBV15 and TRBJ2-7, is DAMVIQNPRYQVTQFGKPVTLSCSQTLNHNVMYWYQQKSSQAPKLLFHYYDKDFNNEADTPDNFQSRRPNTSFCFLDIRSPGLGDTAMYLCATSRDIRGSYEQYFGPGTRLTVT.

The chain carries TRBV7-8 and TRBJ1-2, with D perhaps matching TRBD1 (5 bases). The CDR3 has 16 amino acids. V lost 5 bases, J lost 4 bases, and 20 bases lay in between. From germline, CDR1 is SGHVS and CDR2 FQNEAQ. The CDR3 DNA sequence: TGTGCCAGCAGCCCCAGAGCAACCGGGGCCAGCTATGGCTACACCTTC. Protein product: CASSPRATGASYGYTF. The full variable domain, its missing parts supplied by reference TRBV7-8 and TRBJ1-2, is GAGVSQSPRYKVAKRGQDVALRCDPISGHVSLFWYQQALGQGPEFLTYFQNEAQLDKSGLPSDRFFAERPEGSVSTLKIQRTQQEDSAVYLCASSPRATGASYGYTFGSGTRLTVV.

The genes are TRBV30 and TRBJ1-6; a weak D match, TRBD1 (5 bases). Trimming removed 3 bases from V and 10 bases from J, with 13 bases in between. This CDR3 is built from 13 residues. Germline values: CDR1 GTSNPN, CDR2 SVGIG (reference sequence). CDR3 nucleotide sequence: TGTGCCTGGAGCCAGGGATCAGAATCACCCCTCCACTTT. Amino acid sequence: CAWSQGSESPLHF.

The chain couples TRBV2 to TRBJ1-2, with D hard to call. Trimming left V 6 bases short and J 4 bases short, with 9 bases between. The CDR3 is 12 amino acids. Germline V gives CDR1 SNHLY, CDR2 FYNNEI. DNA for the CDR3: TGTGCCAGCAGCGGCGAAGGCTATGGCTACACCTTC. Translation: CASSGEGYGYTF. The variable domain in full, completed from reference TRBV2 and TRBJ1-2, reads EPEVTQTPSHQVTQMGQEVILRCVPISNHLYFYWYRQILGQKVEFLVSFYNNEISEKSEIFDDQFSVERPDGSNFTLKIRSTKLEDSAMYFCASSGEGYGYTFGSGTRLTVV.

The V call is TRBV14, the J call TRBJ2-1, with D tentatively TRBD1 or TRBD2 (5 bases each). The CDR3 runs to 15 residues. V lost 1 base and J lost 7, with 14 bases in between. From germline, CDR1 is SGHDN and CDR2 FVKESK. CDR3 nucleotides: TGTGCCAGCAGCCAAGGCCCGGGACCAATTAATGAGCAGTTCTTC. Its protein is CASSQGPGPINEQFF.

The chain carries TRBV29-1 and TRBJ2-1; TRBD1 agrees at 7 bases. V dropped 6 bases and J dropped 0; count of bases not matched to a gene: 5. The CDR3 is 14 amino acids. CDR1 is SQVTM and CDR2 is ANQGSEA in the germline V gene. The CDR3 DNA reads TGCAGCGTCGATTACAGGGGCTCCTACAATGAGCAGTTCTTC. This encodes CSVDYRGSYNEQFF.

The rearrangement joins TRBV18 to TRBJ2-6; a weak D match, TRBD1 (5 bases). Trimming removed 3 bases at V and 0 bases at J, with 9 bases between. Germline CDR1 is KGHSH and CDR2 is LQKENI. The CDR3 has 16 amino acids. CDR3 in DNA: TGTGCCAGCTCACCCGACAGTAACTCTGGGGCCAACGTCCTGACTTTC. Amino acids: CASSPDSNSGANVLTF.

This clone turned up a few times. V usage is TRBV29-1 and J usage is TRBJ2-5; D is perhaps TRBD1 (6 bases). CDR1 SQVTM and CDR2 ANQGSEA come from the germline V gene. V shed 1 base and J shed 5 bases, with 14 bases lying between them. The CDR3 covers 14 residues. CDR3 amino acids: CSVEGGQGRETQYF. CDR3 nucleotides: TGCAGCGTTGAAGGGGGGCAGGGTCGGGAGACCCAGTACTTC.

The chain employs TRBV23-1 and TRBJ2-5, with TRBD1 matching 7 bases. TRBV23-1 is sorted into the ORF group, with uncertain function. V trimming: 0 bases; J trimming: 0 bases; junction bases outside the gene matches: 1. CDR3 size: 15 residues. DNA of the CDR3: TGCGCCAGCAGTCAATCGGGACAGTACCAAGAGACCCAGTACTTC. Translation gives CASSQSGQYQETQYF.

This clone was counted a few times. The genes are TRBV4-3 and TRBJ1-3, with a weak D call TRBD1 (6 bases). The V gene lost 4 bases and the J gene lost 2 bases, with 12 bases spanning the gap. CDR1 LGHNA and CDR2 YSLEER come from the germline V gene. CDR3 size: 15 residues. This chain's CDR3 is CASSPQQGPGNTIYF. In DNA form, the CDR3 reads TGCGCCAGCAGCCCGCAACAGGGACCTGGAAACACCATATATTTT.

The rearrangement joins TRBV7-2 to TRBJ1-3; no reliable D call. V lost 1 base and J lost 0, with 7 bases in between. CDR3 length equals 15 residues. From germline, CDR1 is SGHTA and CDR2 FQGNSA. CDR3 sequence reads: CASSLGGGSGNTIYF. CDR3 nucleotides: TGTGCCAGCAGCTTAGGTGGAGGCTCTGGAAACACCATATATTTT. The whole variable domain, filled in from reference TRBV7-2 and TRBJ1-3, reads GAGVSQSPSNKVTEKGKDVELRCDPISGHTALYWYRQSLGQGLEFLIYFQGNSAPDKSGLPSDRFSAERTGGSVSTLTIQRTQQEDSAVYLCASSLGGGSGNTIYFGEGSWLTVV.

As DNA, the CDR3 is TGTGCCAGCAGCCTGGCCGGGGGGGAAGAGACCCAGTACTTC. Translating it yields CASSLAGGEETQYF. The chain uses TRBV6-6 and TRBJ2-5, with 8 positions matching TRBD2. The CDR3 has 14 residues. Germline-derived CDR1 and CDR2 are MNHNY and SVGAGI (reference sequence). Unmatched junction bases numbered 6, after V lost 6 bases and J lost 3 bases.